This TCR beta chain originates from a study of T cell responses to AZD1222 COVID-19 vaccine. Study background: Second-dose groups at about 4 or about 12 weeks were pooled. Study observations and caveats: The CD4 TCRs associated with vaccination extended across spike and predominated at 160-218 and 743-854.

This table comes from immunoSEQ multiplex PCR, and its TCRdb copy is limited to in-frame clones, with some not included. The data show approximately 100,000 clones, 85% to 90% seen once. The length of the CDR3 is 12 residues. The germline gives CDR1 MDHEN, CDR2 SYDVKM. The J segment lost 8 bases and the V segment lost 6 bases, leaving 3 bases of the junction unmatched. About this clone: Its antigen is undetermined.

The sample consisted of peripheral blood, taken on day 0 of AZD1222 vaccination. The V call is TRBV28, the J call TRBJ1-4, with 7 bases lining up with TRBD1. This receptor was identified in an adult in good health. Written as DNA, the CDR3 is TGTGCCAGCAGCCAGGGGGGGGAAAAACTGTTTTTT. Residues: CASSQGGEKLFF.